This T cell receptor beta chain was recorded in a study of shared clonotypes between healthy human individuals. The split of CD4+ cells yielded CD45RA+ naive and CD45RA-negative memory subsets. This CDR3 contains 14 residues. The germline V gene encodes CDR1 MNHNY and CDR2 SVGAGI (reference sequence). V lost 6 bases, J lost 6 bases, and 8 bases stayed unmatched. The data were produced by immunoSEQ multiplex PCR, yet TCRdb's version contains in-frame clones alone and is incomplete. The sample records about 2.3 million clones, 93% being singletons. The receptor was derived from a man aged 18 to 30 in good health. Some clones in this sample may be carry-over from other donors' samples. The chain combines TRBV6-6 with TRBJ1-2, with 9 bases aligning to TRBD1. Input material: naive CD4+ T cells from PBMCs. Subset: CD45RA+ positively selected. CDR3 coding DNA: TGTGCCAGCAGAACCAACAGGGGGCAGAATGGCTACACCTTC. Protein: CASRTNRGQNGYTF.